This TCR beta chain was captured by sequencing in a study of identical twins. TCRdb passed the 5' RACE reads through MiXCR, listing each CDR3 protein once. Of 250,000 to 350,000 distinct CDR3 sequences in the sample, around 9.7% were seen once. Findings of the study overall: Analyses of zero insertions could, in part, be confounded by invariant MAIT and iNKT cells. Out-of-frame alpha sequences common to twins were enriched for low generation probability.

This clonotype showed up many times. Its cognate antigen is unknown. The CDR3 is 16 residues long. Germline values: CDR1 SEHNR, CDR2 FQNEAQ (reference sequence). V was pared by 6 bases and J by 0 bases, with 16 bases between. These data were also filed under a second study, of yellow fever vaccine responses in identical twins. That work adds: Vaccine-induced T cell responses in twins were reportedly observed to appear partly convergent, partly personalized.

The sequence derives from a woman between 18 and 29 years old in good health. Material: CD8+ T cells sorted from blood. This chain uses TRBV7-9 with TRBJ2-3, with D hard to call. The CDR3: CASSRDLATSTDTQYF. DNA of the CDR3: TGTGCCAGCAGTCGCGATCTTGCTACTAGCACAGATACGCAGTATTTT.